This TCR beta chain appears in the sequencing data of a study of cytomegalovirus exposure and HLA in healthy donors. Deletions cut 1 base from V and 0 bases from J, with 7 bases between. The CDR3 length is 14 residues. CDR1 is SGHKS, CDR2 YYEKEE, per germline (reference sequence). The PCR was carried out with 60 Vbeta primers and 13 Jbeta primers. Clones were sequenced by immunoSEQ multiplex PCR, and TCRdb holds only the in-frame ones, with some missing. The sample lists over 90,000 clones, around 67% occurring once. The sequence was collected from a woman aged 50 to 65 in good health and CMV-seronegative. What was sequenced was PBMCs. The chain recombines TRBV5-5 with TRBJ1-1; the D is unclear. The CDR3 region is CASSLPLMNTEAFF. Written as DNA, the CDR3 is TGTGCCAGCAGCTTGCCCCTTATGAACACTGAAGCTTTCTTT. The whole variable domain, filled in from reference TRBV5-5 and TRBJ1-1, reads DAGVTQSPTHLIKTRGQQVTLRCSPISGHKSVSWYQQVLGQGPQFIFQYYEKEERGRGNFPDRFSARQFPNYSSELNVNALLLGDSALYLCASSLPLMNTEAFFGQGTRLTVV.